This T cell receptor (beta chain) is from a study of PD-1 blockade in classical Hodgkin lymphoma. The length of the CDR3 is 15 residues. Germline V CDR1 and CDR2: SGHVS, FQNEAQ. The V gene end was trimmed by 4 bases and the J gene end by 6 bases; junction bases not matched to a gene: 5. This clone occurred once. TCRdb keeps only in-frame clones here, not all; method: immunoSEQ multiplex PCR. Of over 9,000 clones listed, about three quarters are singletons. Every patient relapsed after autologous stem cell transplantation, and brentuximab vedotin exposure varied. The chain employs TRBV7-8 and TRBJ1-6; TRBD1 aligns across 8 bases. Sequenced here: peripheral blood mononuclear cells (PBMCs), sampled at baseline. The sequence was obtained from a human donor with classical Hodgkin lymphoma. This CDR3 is CASSSRDRINSPLHF. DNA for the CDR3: TGTGCCAGCAGCTCCCGGGACAGGATTAATTCACCCCTCCACTTT.